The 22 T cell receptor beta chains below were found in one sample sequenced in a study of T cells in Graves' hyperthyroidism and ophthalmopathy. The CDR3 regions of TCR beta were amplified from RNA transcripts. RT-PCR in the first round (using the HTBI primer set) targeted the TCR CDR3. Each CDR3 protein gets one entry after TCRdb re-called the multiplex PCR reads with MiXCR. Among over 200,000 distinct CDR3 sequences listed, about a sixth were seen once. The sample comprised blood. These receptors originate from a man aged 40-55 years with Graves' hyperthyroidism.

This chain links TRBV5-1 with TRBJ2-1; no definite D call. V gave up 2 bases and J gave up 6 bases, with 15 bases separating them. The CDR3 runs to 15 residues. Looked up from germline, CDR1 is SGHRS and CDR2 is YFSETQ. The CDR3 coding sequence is TGCGCCAGCAGCTTAGATAGCTGGGCCGCCAATGAGCAGTTCTTC. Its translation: CASSLDSWAANEQFF.

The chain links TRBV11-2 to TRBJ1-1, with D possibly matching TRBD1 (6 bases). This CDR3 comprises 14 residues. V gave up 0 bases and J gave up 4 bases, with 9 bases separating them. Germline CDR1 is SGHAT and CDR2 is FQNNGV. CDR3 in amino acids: CASSLEQGITEAFF. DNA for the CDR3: TGTGCCAGCAGCTTAGAACAGGGTATCACTGAAGCTTTCTTT.

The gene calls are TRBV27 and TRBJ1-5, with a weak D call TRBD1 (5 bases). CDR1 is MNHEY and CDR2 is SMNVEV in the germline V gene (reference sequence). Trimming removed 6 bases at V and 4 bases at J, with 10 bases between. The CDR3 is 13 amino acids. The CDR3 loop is CASRGGINQPQHF. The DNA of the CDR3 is TGTGCCAGCAGGGGGGGTATTAATCAGCCCCAGCATTTT.

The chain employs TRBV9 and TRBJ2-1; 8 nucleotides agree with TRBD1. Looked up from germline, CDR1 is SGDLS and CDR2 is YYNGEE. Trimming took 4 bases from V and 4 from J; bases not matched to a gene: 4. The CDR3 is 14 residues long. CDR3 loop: CASSRQGLYNEQFF. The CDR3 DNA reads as TGTGCCAGCAGCAGACAGGGGTTATACAATGAGCAGTTCTTC.

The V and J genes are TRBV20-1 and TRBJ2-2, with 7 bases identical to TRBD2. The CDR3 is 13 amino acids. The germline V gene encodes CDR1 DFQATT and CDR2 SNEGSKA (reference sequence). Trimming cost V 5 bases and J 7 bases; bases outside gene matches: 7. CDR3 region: CSAQSGEVGELFF. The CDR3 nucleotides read TGCAGTGCTCAAAGCGGGGAGGTCGGGGAGCTGTTTTTT.

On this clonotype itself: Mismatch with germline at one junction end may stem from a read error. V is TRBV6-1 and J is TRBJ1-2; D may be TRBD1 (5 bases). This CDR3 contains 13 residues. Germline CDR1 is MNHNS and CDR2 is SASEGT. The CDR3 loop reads CASSTSFRDGYNF. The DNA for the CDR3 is TGTGCCAGCAGCACTAGTTTCAGGGATGGCTACAACTTC.

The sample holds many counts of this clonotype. CDR3 sequence: CASSFPRGNYGYTF. CDR3 DNA sequence: TGTGCCAGCAGCTTCCCAAGGGGTAACTATGGCTACACCTTC. The J gene is TRBJ1-2, the V gene TRBV7-9; D may be TRBD1 (5 bases). The germline V gene encodes CDR1 SEHNR and CDR2 FQNEAQ (reference sequence). The V and J ends lost 3 bases and 1 base respectively, with 9 bases between them. CDR3 length: 14 residues.

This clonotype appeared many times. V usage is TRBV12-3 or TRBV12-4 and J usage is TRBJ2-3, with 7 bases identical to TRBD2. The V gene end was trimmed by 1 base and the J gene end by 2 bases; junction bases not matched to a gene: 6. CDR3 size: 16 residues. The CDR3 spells CASSLGLADPTDTQYF. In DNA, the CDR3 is TGTGCCAGCAGTTTAGGCCTAGCGGATCCCACAGATACGCAGTATTTT.

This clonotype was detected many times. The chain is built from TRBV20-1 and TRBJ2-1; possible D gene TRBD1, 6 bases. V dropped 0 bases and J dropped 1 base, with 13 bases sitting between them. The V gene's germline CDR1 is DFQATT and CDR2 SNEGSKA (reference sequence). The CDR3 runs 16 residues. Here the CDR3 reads CSARDLDSRSYNEQFF. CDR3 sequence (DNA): TGCAGTGCTAGAGATCTGGACAGCAGATCCTACAATGAGCAGTTCTTC.

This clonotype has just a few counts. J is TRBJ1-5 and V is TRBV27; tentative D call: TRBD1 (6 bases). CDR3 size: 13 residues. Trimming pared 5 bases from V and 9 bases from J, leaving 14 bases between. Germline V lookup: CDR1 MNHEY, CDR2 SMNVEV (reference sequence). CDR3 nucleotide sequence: TGTGCCAGCAGTACGGACAGTGAGGGGCCCCAGCATTTT. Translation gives CASSTDSEGPQHF.

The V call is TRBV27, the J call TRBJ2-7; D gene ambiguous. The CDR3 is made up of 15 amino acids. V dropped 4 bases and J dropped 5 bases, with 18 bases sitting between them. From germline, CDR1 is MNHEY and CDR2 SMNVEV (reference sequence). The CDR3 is CASSSPSLLKDEQYF. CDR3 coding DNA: TGTGCCAGCAGTTCTCCTAGTCTTCTCAAAGACGAGCAGTACTTC.

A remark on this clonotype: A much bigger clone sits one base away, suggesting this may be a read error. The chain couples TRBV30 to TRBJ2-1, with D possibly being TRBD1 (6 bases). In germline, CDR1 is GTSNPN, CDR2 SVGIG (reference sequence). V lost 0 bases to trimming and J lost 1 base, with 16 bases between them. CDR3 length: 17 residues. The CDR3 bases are TGTGCCTGGAGTGTGACGCCGTGGGGGCTTTCCTACAATGAGCAGTTCTTC. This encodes CAWSVTPWGLSYNEQFF. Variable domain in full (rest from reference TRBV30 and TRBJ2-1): SQTIHQWPATLVQPVGSPLSLECTVEGTSNPNLYWYRQAAGRGLQLLFYSVGIGQISSEVPQNLSASRPQDRQFILSSKKLLLSDSGFYLCAWSVTPWGLSYNEQFFGPGTRLTVL.

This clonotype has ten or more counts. CDR3 protein: CATSRDNGPSWPQHF. CDR3 in DNA: TGTGCCACCAGCAGAGATAATGGGCCATCGTGGCCCCAGCATTTT. The chain recombines TRBV15 with TRBJ1-5; D unresolved. Trimming took off 0 bases at V and 9 bases at J, with 15 bases between the two ends. The length of the CDR3 is 15 residues. Germline V lookup: CDR1 LNHNV, CDR2 YYDKDF (reference sequence). The variable domain in full, with the rest retrieved from reference TRBV15 and TRBJ1-5, is DAMVIQNPRYQVTQFGKPVTLSCSQTLNHNVMYWYQQKSSQAPKLLFHYYDKDFNNEADTPDNFQSRRPNTSFCFLDIRSPGLGDTAMYLCATSRDNGPSWPQHFGDGTRLSIL.

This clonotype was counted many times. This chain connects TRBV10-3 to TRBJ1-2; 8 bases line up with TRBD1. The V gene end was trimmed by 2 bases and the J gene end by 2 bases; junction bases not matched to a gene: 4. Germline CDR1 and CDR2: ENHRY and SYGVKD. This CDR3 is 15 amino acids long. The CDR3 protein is CAISEGQGENYGYTF. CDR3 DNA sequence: TGTGCCATCAGTGAGGGACAGGGAGAAAACTATGGCTACACCTTC.

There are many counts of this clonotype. Here the CDR3 DNA reads TGTGCCAGCAGCCCATCGGACAGGCGAAACACTGAAGCTTTCTTT. Its translation is CASSPSDRRNTEAFF. The chain joins TRBV3-1 to TRBJ1-1; 7 bases align to TRBD1. The CDR3 length is 15 residues. CDR1 is LGHDT, CDR2 YNNKEL, per germline (reference sequence). Losses at the gene ends were 4 bases for V and 2 bases for J; bases not matched to a gene: 7.

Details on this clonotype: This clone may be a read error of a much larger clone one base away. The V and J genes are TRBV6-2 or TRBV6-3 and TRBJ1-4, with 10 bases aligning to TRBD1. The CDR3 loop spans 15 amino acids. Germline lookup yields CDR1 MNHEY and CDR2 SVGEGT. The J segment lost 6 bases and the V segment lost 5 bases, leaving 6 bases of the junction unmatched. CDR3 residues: CASSLDRGQDEKLFF. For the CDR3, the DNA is TGTGCCAGCAGTCTCGACAGGGGGCAGGATGAAAAACTGTTTTTT.

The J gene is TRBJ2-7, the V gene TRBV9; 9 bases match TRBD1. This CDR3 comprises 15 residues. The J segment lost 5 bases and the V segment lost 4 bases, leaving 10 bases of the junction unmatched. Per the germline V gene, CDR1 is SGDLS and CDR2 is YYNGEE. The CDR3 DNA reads TGTGCCAGCAGCCCTACGGGACAGGGAGGCCACGAGCAGTACTTC. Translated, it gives CASSPTGQGGHEQYF.

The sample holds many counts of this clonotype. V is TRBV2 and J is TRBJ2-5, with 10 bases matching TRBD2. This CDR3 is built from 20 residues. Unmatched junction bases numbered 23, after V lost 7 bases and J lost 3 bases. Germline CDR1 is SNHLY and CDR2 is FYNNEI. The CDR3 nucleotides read TGTGCCAGCACCGAGGTGGTCGGTAGCGGGGGGCCCCGGAAGAAAGAGACCCAGTACTTC. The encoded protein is CASTEVVGSGGPRKKETQYF.

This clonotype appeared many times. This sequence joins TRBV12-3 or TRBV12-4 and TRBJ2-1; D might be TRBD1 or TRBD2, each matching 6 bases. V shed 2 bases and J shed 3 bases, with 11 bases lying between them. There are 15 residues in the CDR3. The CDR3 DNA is TGTGCCAGCAGTTTATACGGGGGCCTCTACAATGAGCAGTTCTTC. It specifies CASSLYGGLYNEQFF.

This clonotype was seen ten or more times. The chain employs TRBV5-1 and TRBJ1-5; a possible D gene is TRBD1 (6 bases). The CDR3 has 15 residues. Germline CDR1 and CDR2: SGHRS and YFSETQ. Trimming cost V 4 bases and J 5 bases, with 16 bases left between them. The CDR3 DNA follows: TGCGCCAGCAGCCCGTTAGGGACAAGGGATCAGCCCCAGCATTTT. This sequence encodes CASSPLGTRDQPQHF. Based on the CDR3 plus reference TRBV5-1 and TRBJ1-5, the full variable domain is KAGVTQTPRYLIKTRGQQVTLSCSPISGHRSVSWYQQTPGQGLQFLFEYFSETQRNKGNFPGRFSGRQFSNSRSEMNVSTLELGDSALYLCASSPLGTRDQPQHFGDGTRLSIL.

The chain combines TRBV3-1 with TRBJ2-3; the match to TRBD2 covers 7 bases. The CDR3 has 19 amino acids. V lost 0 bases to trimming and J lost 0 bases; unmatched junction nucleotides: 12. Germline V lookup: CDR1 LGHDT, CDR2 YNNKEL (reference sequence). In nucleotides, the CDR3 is TGTGCCAGCAGCCAAGATTCCCTGGGGAGCGGGGCTAGCACAGATACGCAGTATTTT. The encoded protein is CASSQDSLGSGASTDTQYF.

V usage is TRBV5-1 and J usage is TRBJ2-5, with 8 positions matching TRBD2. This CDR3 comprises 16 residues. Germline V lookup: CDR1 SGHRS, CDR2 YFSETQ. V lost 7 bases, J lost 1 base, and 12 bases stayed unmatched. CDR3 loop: CASSRTTGGAQETQYF. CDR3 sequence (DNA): TGCGCCAGCTCACGTACTACGGGGGGGGCCCAAGAGACCCAGTACTTC.